This T cell receptor beta chain was observed in a study of blood T cell repertoires in COVID-19. V was clipped by 4 bases and J by 6 bases; unmatched bases: 4. The CDR3 has 12 residues. Germline lookup yields CDR1 SQVTM and CDR2 ANQGSEA. In the source study's methods: Nucleated cell counts were estimated from reference gene primer amplification. The data were produced by immunoSEQ multiplex PCR, yet TCRdb's version contains in-frame clones alone and is incomplete. The DNA was the basis for D and trimming; V, J and clone size are from that table. The table shows 270,000 or so clones, with 86% occurring only once. Concerning this clone: At the DNA level, this CDR3 is encoded by other sequences in the same sample as well.

The sequenced material came from peripheral blood. This receptor was taken from a man in his forties with active or convalescent COVID-19. The rearrangement uses TRBV29-1 and TRBJ1-1, with 8 nucleotides matching TRBD1. CDR3 loop: CSVGQGAAEAFF. CDR3 DNA: TGCAGCGTTGGTCAGGGGGCGGCTGAAGCTTTCTTT.